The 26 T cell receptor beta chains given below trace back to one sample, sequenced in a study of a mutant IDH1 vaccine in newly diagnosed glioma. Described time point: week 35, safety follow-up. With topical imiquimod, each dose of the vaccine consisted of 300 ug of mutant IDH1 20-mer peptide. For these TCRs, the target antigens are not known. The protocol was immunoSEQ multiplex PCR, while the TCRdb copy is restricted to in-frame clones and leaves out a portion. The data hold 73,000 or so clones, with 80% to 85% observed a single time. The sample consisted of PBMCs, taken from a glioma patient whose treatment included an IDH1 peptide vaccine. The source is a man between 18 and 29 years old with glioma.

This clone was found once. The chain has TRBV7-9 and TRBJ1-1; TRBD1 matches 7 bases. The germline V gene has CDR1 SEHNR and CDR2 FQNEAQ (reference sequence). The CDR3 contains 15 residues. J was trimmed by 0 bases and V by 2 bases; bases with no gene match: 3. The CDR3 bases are TGTGCCAGCAGCTTACAGGGGGGTATGAACACTGAAGCTTTCTTT. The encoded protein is CASSLQGGMNTEAFF.

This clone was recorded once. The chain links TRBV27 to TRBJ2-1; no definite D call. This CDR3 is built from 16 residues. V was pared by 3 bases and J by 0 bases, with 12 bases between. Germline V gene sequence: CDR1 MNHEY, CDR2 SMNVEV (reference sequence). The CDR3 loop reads CASSFDGLSSYNEQFF. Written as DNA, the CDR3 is TGTGCCAGCAGTTTTGACGGCCTGAGCTCCTACAATGAGCAGTTCTTC.

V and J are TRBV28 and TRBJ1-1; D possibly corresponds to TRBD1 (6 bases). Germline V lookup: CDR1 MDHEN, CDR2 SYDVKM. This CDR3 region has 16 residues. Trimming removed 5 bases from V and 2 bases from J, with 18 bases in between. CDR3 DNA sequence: TGTGCCAGCAGTCCTACAGGGCACCGCTTAAACACTGAAGCTTTCTTT. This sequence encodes CASSPTGHRLNTEAFF. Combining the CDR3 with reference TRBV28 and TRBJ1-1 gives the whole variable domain DVKVTQSSRYLVKRTGEKVFLECVQDMDHENMFWYRQDPGLGLRLIYFSYDVKMKEKGDIPEGYSVSREKKERFSLILESASTNQTSMYLCASSPTGHRLNTEAFFGQGTRLTVV.

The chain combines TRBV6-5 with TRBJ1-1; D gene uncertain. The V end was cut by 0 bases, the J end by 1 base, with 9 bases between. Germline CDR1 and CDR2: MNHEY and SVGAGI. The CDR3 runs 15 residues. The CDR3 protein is CASSYSNRRNTEAFF. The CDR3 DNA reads TGTGCCAGCAGTTACTCAAATCGGCGGAACACTGAAGCTTTCTTT.

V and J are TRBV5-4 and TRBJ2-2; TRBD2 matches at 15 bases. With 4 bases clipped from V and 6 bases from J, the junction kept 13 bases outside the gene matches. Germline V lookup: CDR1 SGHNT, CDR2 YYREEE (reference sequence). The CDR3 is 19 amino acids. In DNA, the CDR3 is TGTGCCAGCAGCCCTGGACTAGCGGGGGGGCCTTCGGTCTCCGGGGAGCTGTTTTTT. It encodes CASSPGLAGGPSVSGELFF. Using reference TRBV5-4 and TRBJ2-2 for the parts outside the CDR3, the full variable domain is ETGVTQSPTHLIKTRGQQVTLRCSSQSGHNTVSWYQQALGQGPQFIFQYYREEENGRGNFPPRFSGLQFPNYSSELNVNALELDDSALYLCASSPGLAGGPSVSGELFFGEGSRLTVL.

In nucleotides, the CDR3 is TGTGCCAGCAGCCTAACTAGCGGCCAAGAGACCCAGTACTTC. Amino acids: CASSLTSGQETQYF. The rearrangement uses TRBV7-2 and TRBJ2-5, with TRBD2 identical over 8 bases. The V and J ends lost 5 bases and 1 base, in that order; junction bases with no gene match: 3. CDR3 length: 14 residues. Germline-derived CDR1 and CDR2 are SGHTA and FQGNSA.

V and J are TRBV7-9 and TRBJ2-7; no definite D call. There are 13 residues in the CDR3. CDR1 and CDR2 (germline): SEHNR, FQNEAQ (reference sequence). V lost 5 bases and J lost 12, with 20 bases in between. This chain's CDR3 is CASSHLADARRYF. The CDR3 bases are TGTGCCAGCAGCCACCTGGCGGATGCTAGGCGGTACTTC.

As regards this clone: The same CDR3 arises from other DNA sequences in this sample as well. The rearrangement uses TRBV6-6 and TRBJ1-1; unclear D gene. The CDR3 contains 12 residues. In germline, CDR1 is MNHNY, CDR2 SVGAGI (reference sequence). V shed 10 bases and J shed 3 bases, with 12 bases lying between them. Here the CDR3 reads CATFYRDTEAFF. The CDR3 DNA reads TGTGCCACCTTCTATCGGGACACTGAAGCTTTCTTT.

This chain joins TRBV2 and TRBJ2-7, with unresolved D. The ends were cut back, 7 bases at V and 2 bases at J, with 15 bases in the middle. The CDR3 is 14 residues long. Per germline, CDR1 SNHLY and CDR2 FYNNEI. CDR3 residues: CASMVLSAAYEQYF. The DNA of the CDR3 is TGTGCCAGCATGGTACTGAGCGCGGCCTACGAGCAGTACTTC.

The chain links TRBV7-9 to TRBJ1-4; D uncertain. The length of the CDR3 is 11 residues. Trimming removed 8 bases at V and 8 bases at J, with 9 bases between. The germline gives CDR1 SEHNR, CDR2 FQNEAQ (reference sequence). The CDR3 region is CASRWGEKLFF. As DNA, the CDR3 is TGTGCCAGCCGGTGGGGAGAAAAACTGTTTTTT. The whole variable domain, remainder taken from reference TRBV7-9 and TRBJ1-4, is DTGVSQNPRHKITKRGQNVTFRCDPISEHNRLYWYRQTLGQGPEFLTYFQNEAQLEKSRLLSDRFSAERPKGSFSTLEIQRTEQGDSAMYLCASRWGEKLFFGSGTQLSVL.

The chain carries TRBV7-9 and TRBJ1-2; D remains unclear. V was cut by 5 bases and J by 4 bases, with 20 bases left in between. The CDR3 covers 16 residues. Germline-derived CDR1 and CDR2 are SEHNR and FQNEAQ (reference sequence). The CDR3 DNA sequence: TGTGCCAGCAGCCCTCTTCGTTCCCACGGGAGCTATGGCTACACCTTC. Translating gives CASSPLRSHGSYGYTF.

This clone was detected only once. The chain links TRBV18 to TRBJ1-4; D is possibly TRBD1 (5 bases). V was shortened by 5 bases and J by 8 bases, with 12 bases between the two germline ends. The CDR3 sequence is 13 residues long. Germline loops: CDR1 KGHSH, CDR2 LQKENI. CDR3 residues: CASSEGLREKLFF. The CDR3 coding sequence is TGTGCCAGCTCAGAGGGACTTCGAGAAAAACTGTTTTTT. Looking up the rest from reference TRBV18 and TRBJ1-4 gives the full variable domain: NAGVMQNPRHLVRRRGQEARLRCSPMKGHSHVYWYRQLPEEGLKFMVYLQKENIIDESGMPKERFSAEFPKEGPSILRIQQVVRGDSAAYFCASSEGLREKLFFGSGTQLSVL.

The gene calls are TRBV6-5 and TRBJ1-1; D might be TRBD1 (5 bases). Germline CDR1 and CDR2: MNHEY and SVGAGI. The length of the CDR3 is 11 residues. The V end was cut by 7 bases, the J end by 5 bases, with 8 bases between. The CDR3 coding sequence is TGTGCCAGCAATCGGGGGACTGAAGCTTTCTTT. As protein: CASNRGTEAFF.

CDR3 coding DNA: TGTGCCAGCAGTGACCGGGGGATCAACACTGAAGCTTTCTTT. It yields the protein CASSDRGINTEAFF. This chain joins TRBV6-4 and TRBJ1-1; D is possibly TRBD1 (5 bases). The length of the CDR3 is 14 residues. V was cut by 2 bases and J by 2 bases, with 9 bases left in between. Germline CDR1 is MRHNA and CDR2 is SNTAGT.

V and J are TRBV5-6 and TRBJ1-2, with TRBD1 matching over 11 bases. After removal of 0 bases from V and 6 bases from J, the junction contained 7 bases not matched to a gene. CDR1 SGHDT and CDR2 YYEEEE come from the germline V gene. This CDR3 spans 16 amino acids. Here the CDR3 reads CASSLDQRTGGHGYTF. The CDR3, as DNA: TGTGCCAGCAGCTTGGATCAAAGGACAGGGGGCCATGGCTACACCTTC.

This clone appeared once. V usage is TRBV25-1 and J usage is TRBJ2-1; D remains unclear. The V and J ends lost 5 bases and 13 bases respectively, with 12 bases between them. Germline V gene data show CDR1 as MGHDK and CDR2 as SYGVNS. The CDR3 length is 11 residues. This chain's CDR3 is CASSHLTHQFF. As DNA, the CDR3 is TGTGCCAGCAGTCACCTCACCCATCAGTTCTTC.

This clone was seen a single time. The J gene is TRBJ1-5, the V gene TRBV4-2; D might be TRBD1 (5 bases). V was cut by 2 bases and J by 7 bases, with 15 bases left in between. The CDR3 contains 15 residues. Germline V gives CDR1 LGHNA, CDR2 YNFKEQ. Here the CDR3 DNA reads TGTGCCAGCAGCCAATCAGGGCCTTCAAAGCAGCCCCAGCATTTT. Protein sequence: CASSQSGPSKQPQHF.

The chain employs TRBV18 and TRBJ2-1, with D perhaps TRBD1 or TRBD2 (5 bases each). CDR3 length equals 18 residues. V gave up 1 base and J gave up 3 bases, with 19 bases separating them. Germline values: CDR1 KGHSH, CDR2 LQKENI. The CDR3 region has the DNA TGTGCCAGCTCACCACTAACTGCTGGGGCGGGCCGCTACAATGAGCAGTTCTTC. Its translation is CASSPLTAGAGRYNEQFF.

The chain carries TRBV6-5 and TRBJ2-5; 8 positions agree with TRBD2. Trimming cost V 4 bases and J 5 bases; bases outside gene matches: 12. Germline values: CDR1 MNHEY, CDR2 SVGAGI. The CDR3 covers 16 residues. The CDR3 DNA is TGTGCCAGCAGTTTGATCCGGGGGGGCCGTTCGGAGACCCAGTACTTC. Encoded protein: CASSLIRGGRSETQYF.

CDR3 DNA sequence: TGTGCCAGCTCACCACAGGGACAGGGGGCTTTGTGGGCTTTCTTT. Translating it yields CASSPQGQGALWAFF. The gene calls are TRBV18 and TRBJ1-1; 12 bases match TRBD1. There are 15 residues in the CDR3. The V gene's germline CDR1 is KGHSH and CDR2 LQKENI. Trimming at V came to 1 base and at J to 11 bases, leaving 8 bases not matched to a gene.

The CDR3 is CASSFLARVSNQPQHF. The CDR3, as DNA: TGTGCCAGCAGTTTTCTTGCGCGCGTTAGCAATCAGCCCCAGCATTTT. This sequence joins TRBV28 and TRBJ1-5, with unresolved D. The CDR3 runs 16 residues. Trimming took off 3 bases at V and 0 bases at J, with 12 bases between the two ends. Germline V gene lookup returns CDR1 MDHEN and CDR2 SYDVKM.

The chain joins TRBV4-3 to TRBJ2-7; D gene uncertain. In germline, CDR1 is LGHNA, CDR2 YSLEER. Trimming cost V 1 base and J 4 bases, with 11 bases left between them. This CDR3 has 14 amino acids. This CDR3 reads CASSQGHPGYEQYF. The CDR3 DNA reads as TGCGCCAGCAGCCAAGGACACCCCGGGTACGAGCAGTACTTC.

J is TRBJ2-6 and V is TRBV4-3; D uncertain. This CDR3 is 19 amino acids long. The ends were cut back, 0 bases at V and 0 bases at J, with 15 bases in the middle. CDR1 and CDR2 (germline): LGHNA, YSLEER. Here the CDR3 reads CASSQDRHSLSSGANVLTF. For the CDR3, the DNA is TGCGCCAGCAGCCAAGATCGGCACAGCCTTAGCTCTGGGGCCAACGTCCTGACTTTC.

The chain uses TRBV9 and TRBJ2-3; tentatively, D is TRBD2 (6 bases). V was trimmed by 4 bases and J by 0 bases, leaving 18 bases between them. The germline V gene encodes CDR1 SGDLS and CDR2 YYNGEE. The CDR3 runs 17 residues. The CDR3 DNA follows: TGTGCCAGCAGCCCCCACATAGCGGAGATGAGCACAGATACGCAGTATTTT. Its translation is CASSPHIAEMSTDTQYF.

The CDR3 nucleotides read TGTGCCAGCACCTTCGACAGGAAGAACACTGAAGCTTTCTTT. Encoded protein: CASTFDRKNTEAFF. This chain connects TRBV27 to TRBJ1-1, with a weak D call TRBD1 (6 bases). CDR3 length: 14 amino acids. V shed 7 bases and J shed 1 base, with 13 bases lying between them. Per the germline V gene, CDR1 is MNHEY and CDR2 is SMNVEV (reference sequence).

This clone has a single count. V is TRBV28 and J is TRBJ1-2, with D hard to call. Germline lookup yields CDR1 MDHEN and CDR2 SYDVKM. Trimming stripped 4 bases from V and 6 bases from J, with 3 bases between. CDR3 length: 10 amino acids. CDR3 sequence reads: CASSYHGYTF. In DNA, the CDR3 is TGTGCCAGCAGTTACCATGGCTACACCTTC.